A selection of T cell receptor beta chains follows, all from one sample in a study of post-analysis software for immune sequencing data. TCRdb reprocessed the PCR reads with MiXCR, giving one entry per CDR3 protein. The sample yields roughly 670,000 distinct CDR3 sequences, around 60% seen once. Sequenced sample: blood. The origin of the receptors is a girl aged 2 to 10 with multiple sclerosis. Both conserved end residues are trimmed from each CDR3.

v_gene,len,j_gene,CDR3aa
TRBV6-5,10,TRBJ2-3,ASGTSTDTQY
TRBV7-2,15,TRBJ2-3,ASSLARTGGPTDTQY
TRBV20-1,14,.,SARDSGGSAAYEQY
TRBV10-2,11,TRBJ2-6,ASESSGANVLT
TRBV10-3,10,TRBJ2-5,ATRGGEETQY
TRBV12-3/TRBV12-4,12,TRBJ2-3,ASSFGGVADTQY
TRBV5-1,12,TRBJ2-5,ASSEIGAGGTQY
TRBV5-1,12,TRBJ1-1,ASSWGQVNTEAF
TRBV20-1,14,.,SALRGTSGRAGEQY
TRBV12-3/TRBV12-4,12,TRBJ2-5,ASSFRGEQETQY
TRBV29-1,12,TRBJ2-7,SVAARGSSYEQY
TRBV29-1,12,TRBJ1-5,SVEGGQGNQPQH
TRBV6-2/TRBV6-3,14,TRBJ2-3,ASSYSTGRYTDTQY
TRBV29-1,10,TRBJ2-7,SVESPGNEQY
TRBV20-1,11,TRBJ2-3,SADRGGKDTQY
TRBV11-2,13,TRBJ1-1,ASSSAGSRVSEAF
TRBV20-1,11,TRBJ2-1,SGSPGQYNEQF
TRBV29-1,12,TRBJ2-3,SVNGRQATDTQY
TRBV15,13,TRBJ2-3,ATSRDIEAADTQY
TRBV7-2,13,TRBJ2-1,ASSLGAGGNNEQF
TRBV27,10,TRBJ2-1,ASSGSGADWF
TRBV29-1,12,TRBJ2-7,SVITGTGTYEQY
TRBV24-1,14,TRBJ1-5,ATSGAAGTGNQPQH
TRBV29-1,11,TRBJ2-1,SVDAFGPGYGF
TRBV5-1,12,TRBJ2-7,ASNLAGGDYEQY
TRBV12-3/TRBV12-4,10,TRBJ1-5,ASNLSNQPQH
TRBV5-1,13,TRBJ2-6,ASSLAGAGANVLT
TRBV27,11,TRBJ2-7,ASSFQANYEQY
TRBV6-5,12,.,ASSESGGVETQY
TRBV12-3/TRBV12-4,9,TRBJ2-7,ASSLLGGLY
TRBV4-2,11,TRBJ2-3,ASSPRLADTQY
TRBV20-1,11,TRBJ2-1,SARVGLPNEQF
TRBV20-1,10,TRBJ2-1,SARTRKGEQF